The clone carrying this T cell receptor beta chain was counted only a few times. Participants were placed into cohorts based on the clinical history they reported. Under the authors' procedure: Scientists estimated how many nucleated cells there were by amplifying reference gene primers. Sequencing used immunoSEQ multiplex PCR; TCRdb keeps in-frame clones, though not all of them. V, J and clone size reflect that table, while D and trimming were determined from the DNA. The repertoire holds about 130,000 clones, with 65% to 90% as singletons. The sample is drawn from a study of blood T cell repertoires in COVID-19. As for the study in general: Acute and convalescent COVID-19 specimens originated in the United States, Italy and Spain. PBMCs, B-cell-depleted T cells, or T cells were the source of the cDNA or gDNA that made up the material.

The CDR3 contains 15 residues. The germline V gene has CDR1 LNHNV and CDR2 YYDKDF (reference sequence). V gave up 0 bases and J gave up 9 bases; unmatched junction bases: 8. The chain combines TRBV15 with TRBJ2-5; 9 nucleotides agree with TRBD2. This sequence originates from a woman in her forties or fifties who had recovered from COVID-19. The sequenced sample was PBMCs or T cells enriched from blood (not recorded which). Here the CDR3 DNA reads TGTGCCACCAGCAGAGATCCCCGCGGCGGGGGGGCCCAGTACTTC. Translating it yields CATSRDPRGGGAQYF. The full variable domain, with the rest looked up from reference TRBV15 and TRBJ2-5, is DAMVIQNPRYQVTQFGKPVTLSCSQTLNHNVMYWYQQKSSQAPKLLFHYYDKDFNNEADTPDNFQSRRPNTSFCFLDIRSPGLGDTAMYLCATSRDPRGGGAQYFGPGTRLLVL.